This TCR beta chain was obtained from a study of T cells in Graves' hyperthyroidism and ophthalmopathy. The CDR3 sequence is 14 residues long. CDR1 is SGHAT, CDR2 FQNNGV, per germline. V lost 1 base to trimming and J lost 0 bases, with 6 bases between them. This clonotype was detected ten times or more. TCR beta CDR3 regions were amplified from RNA transcripts. With the HTBI primer set, the TCR CDR3 went through a first round of RT-PCR. Each CDR3 protein gets one entry after TCRdb re-called the multiplex PCR reads with MiXCR. The sample has approximately 400,000 distinct CDR3 sequences; 15% to 20% are singletons.

The sequenced sample was blood. The sequence derives from a man younger than 35 with Graves' ophthalmopathy. V is TRBV11-2 and J is TRBJ1-1; D uncertain. The CDR3 reads CASSLVRLNTEAFF. CDR3 sequence (DNA): TGTGCCAGCAGCTTAGTAAGACTGAACACTGAAGCTTTCTTT.